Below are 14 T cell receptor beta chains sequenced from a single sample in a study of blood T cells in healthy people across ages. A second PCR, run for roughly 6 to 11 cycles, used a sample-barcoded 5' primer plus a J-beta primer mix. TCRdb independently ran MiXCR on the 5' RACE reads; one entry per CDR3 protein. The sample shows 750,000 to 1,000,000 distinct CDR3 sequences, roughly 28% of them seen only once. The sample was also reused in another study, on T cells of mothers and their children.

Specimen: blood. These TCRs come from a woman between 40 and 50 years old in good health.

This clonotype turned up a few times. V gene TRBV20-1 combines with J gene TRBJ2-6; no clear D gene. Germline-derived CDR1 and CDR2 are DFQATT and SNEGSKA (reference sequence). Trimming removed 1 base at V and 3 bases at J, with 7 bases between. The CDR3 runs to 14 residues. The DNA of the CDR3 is TGCAGTGCTAGAGTAGGGCTTGGGGCCAACGTCCTGACTTTC. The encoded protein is CSARVGLGANVLTF.

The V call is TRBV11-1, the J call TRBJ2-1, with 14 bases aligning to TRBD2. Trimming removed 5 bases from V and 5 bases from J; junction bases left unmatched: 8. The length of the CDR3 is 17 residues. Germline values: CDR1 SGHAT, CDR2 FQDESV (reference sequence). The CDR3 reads CASSPGLAGGRHNEQFF. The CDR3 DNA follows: TGTGCCAGCAGCCCAGGACTAGCGGGGGGTCGCCACAATGAGCAGTTCTTC.

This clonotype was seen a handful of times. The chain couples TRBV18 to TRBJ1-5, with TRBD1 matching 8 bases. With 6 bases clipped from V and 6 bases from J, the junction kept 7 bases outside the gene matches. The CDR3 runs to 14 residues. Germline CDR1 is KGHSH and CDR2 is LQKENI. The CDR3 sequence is CASSADRAPQPQHF. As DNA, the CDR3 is TGTGCCAGCTCCGCGGACAGGGCACCTCAGCCCCAGCATTTT.

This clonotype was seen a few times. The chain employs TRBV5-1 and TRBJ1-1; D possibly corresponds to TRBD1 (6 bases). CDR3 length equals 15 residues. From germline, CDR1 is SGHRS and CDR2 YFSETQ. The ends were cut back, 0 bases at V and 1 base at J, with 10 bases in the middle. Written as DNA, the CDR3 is TGCGCCAGCAGCTTGGATCGGGGGGCGAACACTGAAGCTTTCTTT. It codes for CASSLDRGANTEAFF.

Written as DNA, the CDR3 is TGCGCCAGCAGCACTTCAGGGACGACTGAAGCTTTCTTT. It specifies CASSTSGTTEAFF. The chain recombines TRBV5-1 with TRBJ1-1; weak D call: TRBD1 (5 bases). The CDR3 runs to 13 residues. Germline CDR1 reads SGHRS; CDR2 reads YFSETQ. V was pared by 4 bases and J by 5 bases, with 12 bases between.

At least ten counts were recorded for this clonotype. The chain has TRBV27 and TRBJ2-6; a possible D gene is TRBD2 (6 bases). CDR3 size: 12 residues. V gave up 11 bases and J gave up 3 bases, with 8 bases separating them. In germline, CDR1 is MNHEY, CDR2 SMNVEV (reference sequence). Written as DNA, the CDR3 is TGTGCCGCGGGAAGTGGGGCCAACGTCCTGACTTTC. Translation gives CAAGSGANVLTF. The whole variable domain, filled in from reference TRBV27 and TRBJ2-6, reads EAQVTQNPRYLITVTGKKLTVTCSQNMNHEYMSWYRQDPGLGLRQIYYSMNVEVTDKGDVPEGYKVSRKEKRNFPLILESPSPNQTSLYFCAAGSGANVLTFGAGSRLTVL.

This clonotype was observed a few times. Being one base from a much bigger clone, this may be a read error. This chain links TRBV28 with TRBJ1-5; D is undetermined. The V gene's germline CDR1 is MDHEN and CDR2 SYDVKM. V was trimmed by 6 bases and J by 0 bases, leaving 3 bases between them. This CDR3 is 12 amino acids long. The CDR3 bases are TGTGCCAGCAGATATAGCAATCAGCCCCAGCATTTT. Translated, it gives CASRYSNQPQHF.

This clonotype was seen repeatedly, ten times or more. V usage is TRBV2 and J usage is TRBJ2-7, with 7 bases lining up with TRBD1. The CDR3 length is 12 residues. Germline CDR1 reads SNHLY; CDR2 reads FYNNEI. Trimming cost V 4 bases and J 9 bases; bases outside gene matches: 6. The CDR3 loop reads CASSGDSLGQYF. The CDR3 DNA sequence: TGTGCCAGCAGTGGGGACAGTTTGGGGCAGTACTTC.

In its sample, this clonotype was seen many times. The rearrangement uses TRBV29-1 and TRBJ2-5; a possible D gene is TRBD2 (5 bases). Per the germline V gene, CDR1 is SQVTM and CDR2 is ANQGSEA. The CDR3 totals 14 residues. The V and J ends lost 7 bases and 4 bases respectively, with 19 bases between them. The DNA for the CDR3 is TGCAGCGGCTCCGGGGTCCCTCGGGGAGAGACCCAGTACTTC. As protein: CSGSGVPRGETQYF.

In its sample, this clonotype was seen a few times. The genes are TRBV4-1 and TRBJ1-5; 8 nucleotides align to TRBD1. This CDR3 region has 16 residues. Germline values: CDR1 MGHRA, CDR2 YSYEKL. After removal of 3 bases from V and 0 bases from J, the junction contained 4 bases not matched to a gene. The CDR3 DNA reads TGCGCCAGCAGCCATCTCGACAGGGGTAGCAATCAGCCCCAGCATTTT. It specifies CASSHLDRGSNQPQHF.

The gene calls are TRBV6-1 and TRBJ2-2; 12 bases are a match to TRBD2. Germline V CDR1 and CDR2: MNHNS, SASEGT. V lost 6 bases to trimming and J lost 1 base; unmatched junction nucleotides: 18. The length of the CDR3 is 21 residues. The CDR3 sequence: CASRPDWTSGVNKGNTGELFF. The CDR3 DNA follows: TGTGCCAGCAGGCCGGACTGGACTAGCGGGGTCAATAAAGGGAACACCGGGGAGCTGTTTTTT.

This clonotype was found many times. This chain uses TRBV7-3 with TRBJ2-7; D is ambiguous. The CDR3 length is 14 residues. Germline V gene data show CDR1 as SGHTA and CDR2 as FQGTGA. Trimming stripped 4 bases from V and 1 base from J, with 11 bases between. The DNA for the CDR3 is TGTGCCAGCAGCTCGGGCCCTTCTTCCTACGAGCAGTACTTC. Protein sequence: CASSSGPSSYEQYF.

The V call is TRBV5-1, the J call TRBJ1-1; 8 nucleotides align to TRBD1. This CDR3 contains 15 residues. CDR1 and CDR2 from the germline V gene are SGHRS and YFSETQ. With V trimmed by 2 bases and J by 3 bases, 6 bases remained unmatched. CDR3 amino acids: CASSFKDRDDTEAFF. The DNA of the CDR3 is TGCGCCAGCAGCTTCAAGGACAGGGATGACACTGAAGCTTTCTTT.

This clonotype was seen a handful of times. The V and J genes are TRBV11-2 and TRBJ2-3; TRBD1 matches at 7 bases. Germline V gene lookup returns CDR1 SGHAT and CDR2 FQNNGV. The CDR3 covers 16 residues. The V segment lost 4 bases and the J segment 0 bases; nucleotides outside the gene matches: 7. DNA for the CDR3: TGTGCCAGCAGCTCCCAACAGGGGAGAAGCACAGATACGCAGTATTTT. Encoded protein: CASSSQQGRSTDTQYF.